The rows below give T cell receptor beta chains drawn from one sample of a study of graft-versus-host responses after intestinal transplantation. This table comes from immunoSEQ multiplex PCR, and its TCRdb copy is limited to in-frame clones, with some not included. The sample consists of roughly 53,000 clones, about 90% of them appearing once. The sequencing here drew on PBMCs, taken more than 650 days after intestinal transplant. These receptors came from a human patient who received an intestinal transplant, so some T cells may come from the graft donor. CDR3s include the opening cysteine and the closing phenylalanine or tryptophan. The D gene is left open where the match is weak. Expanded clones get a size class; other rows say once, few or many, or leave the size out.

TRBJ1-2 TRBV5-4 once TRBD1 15 CASSLASRGQGAGDF TGTGCCAGCAGCTTGGCTTCGCGTGGACAGGGGGCCGGGGACTTC
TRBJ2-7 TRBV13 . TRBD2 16 CASSQSPSGETYEQYF TGTGCCAGCAGCCAATCCCCCAGCGGGGAAACCTACGAGCAGTACTTC
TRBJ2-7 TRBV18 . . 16 CASSPALTMKSYEQYF TGTGCCAGCTCACCCGCTCTAACCATGAAGTCCTACGAGCAGTACTTC
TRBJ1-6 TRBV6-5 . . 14 CASSYQPTDSPLHF TGTGCCAGCAGTTACCAGCCGACCGATTCACCCCTCCACTTT
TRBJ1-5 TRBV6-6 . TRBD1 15 CASSPGTGIDQPQHF TGTGCCAGCAGCCCCGGGACAGGGATCGATCAGCCCCAGCATTTT
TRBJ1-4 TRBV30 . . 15 CAWSGERQTNEKLFF TGTGCCTGGAGTGGGGAGAGGCAGACTAATGAAAAACTGTTTTTT
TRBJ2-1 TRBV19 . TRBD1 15 CASRERDSLYNEQFF TGTGCCAGTAGAGAAAGGGACAGCCTCTACAATGAGCAGTTCTTC
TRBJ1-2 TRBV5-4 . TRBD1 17 CASSFGTGGGRIYGYTF TGTGCCAGCAGCTTCGGGACAGGGGGTGGAAGGATCTATGGCTACACCTTC
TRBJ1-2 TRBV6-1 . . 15 CASSEGAVSGYGYTF TGTGCCAGCAGTGAAGGCGCTGTTTCGGGGTATGGCTACACCTTC
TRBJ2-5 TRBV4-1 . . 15 CASSQGLGGQETQYF TGCGCCAGCAGCCAAGGACTCGGGGGCCAAGAGACCCAGTACTTC
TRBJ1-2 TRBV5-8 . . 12 CASSLYNYGYTF TGTGCCAGCAGCTTGTACAACTATGGCTACACCTTC
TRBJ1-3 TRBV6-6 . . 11 CASSQQREIYF TGTGCCAGCAGCCAACAAAGAGAGATATATTTT
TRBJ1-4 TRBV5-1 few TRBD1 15 CASSSPGQADEKLFF TGCGCCAGCAGCTCGCCGGGACAGGCGGATGAAAAACTGTTTTTT
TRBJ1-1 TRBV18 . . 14 CASSSQQGDTEAFF TGTGCCAGCTCATCACAGCAGGGCGACACTGAAGCTTTCTTT
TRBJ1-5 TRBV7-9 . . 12 CASSPGSQPQHF TGTGCCAGCAGCCCAGGGAGCCAGCCCCAGCATTTT
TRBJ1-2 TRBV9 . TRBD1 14 CASSVRSGGSGYTF TGTGCCAGCAGCGTACGATCAGGGGGATCTGGCTACACCTTC
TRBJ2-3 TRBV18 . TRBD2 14 CASSGTRSTDTQYF TGTGCCAGCTCCGGGACTAGATCGACAGATACGCAGTATTTT
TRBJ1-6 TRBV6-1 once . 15 CASSELGTYNSPLHF TGTGCCAGCAGTGAGCTGGGGACCTATAATTCACCCCTCCACTTT